Following are 29 T cell receptor beta chains from one sample sequenced in a study of OX40 agonist ivuxolimab in advanced cancers. Measured with immunoSEQ multiplex PCR; TCRdb has only the in-frame clones, and not every one. The sample carries tens of thousands of clones, approximately 90% recorded once. The specimen was CD4+ or CD8+ T cells sorted from blood, collected in a trial of the OX40 agonist ivuxolimab. The receptors shown here come from an adult with an advanced solid tumor such as melanoma, head and neck, liver or kidney cancer.

The chain employs TRBV28 and TRBJ2-1, with D hard to call. Trimming left V 5 bases short and J 0 bases short, with 14 bases between. Germline V gene data show CDR1 as MDHEN and CDR2 as SYDVKM. The CDR3 runs to 16 residues. The CDR3 region has the DNA TGTGCCAGCAGTCCTTCGACTGAGAGCTCCTACAATGAGCAGTTCTTC. Its protein product is CASSPSTESSYNEQFF.

This chain joins TRBV4-2 and TRBJ1-4, with 9 bases that match TRBD1. The CDR3 runs 16 residues. Germline V lookup: CDR1 LGHNA, CDR2 YNFKEQ. V lost 2 bases and J lost 6; bases outside the gene matches: 7. CDR3 sequence reads: CASSQHTGQGDEKLFF. The CDR3 nucleotides read TGTGCCAGCAGCCAACACACGGGACAGGGCGATGAAAAACTGTTTTTT.

The gene calls are TRBV10-2 and TRBJ1-4, with TRBD1 identical over 9 bases. CDR3 length: 16 amino acids. The V and J ends lost 4 bases and 6 bases, in that order; junction bases with no gene match: 9. Germline V gene sequence: CDR1 WSHSY, CDR2 SAAADI. The CDR3 DNA reads as TGCGCCAGCAGTGGGTCCGGGACAGGGCAGCATGAAAAACTGTTTTTT. It codes for CASSGSGTGQHEKLFF.

This clone was recorded only once. V gene TRBV7-3 combines with J gene TRBJ2-1; D may be TRBD1 (5 bases). The germline V gene has CDR1 SGHTA and CDR2 FQGTGA. The CDR3 contains 15 residues. With 2 bases removed from V and 5 bases from J, the gap between germline ends came to 13 bases. This chain's CDR3 is CASSLGASLNNEQFF. The CDR3 bases are TGTGCCAGCAGCTTAGGGGCTTCACTTAACAATGAGCAGTTCTTC.

This clone has just one count. This chain uses TRBV6-5 with TRBJ2-1, with 7 bases aligning to TRBD2. Losses at the gene ends were 4 bases for V and 4 bases for J; bases not matched to a gene: 10. Looked up from germline, CDR1 is MNHEY and CDR2 is SVGAGI. This CDR3 is built from 16 residues. This CDR3 is CASSLSLADVYNEQFF. The CDR3 DNA reads as TGTGCCAGCAGTTTAAGCCTAGCGGACGTATACAATGAGCAGTTCTTC.

This CDR3 is CASSIEGQGWSNQPQHF. For the CDR3, the DNA is TGTGCCAGTAGTATAGAGGGACAGGGGTGGAGCAATCAGCCCCAGCATTTT. The chain recombines TRBV19 with TRBJ1-5, with 10 bases identical to TRBD1. Germline-derived CDR1 and CDR2 are LNHDA and SQIVND (reference sequence). The CDR3 length is 17 residues. The V and J ends lost 0 bases and 1 base, in that order; junction bases with no gene match: 3.

The chain recombines TRBV27 with TRBJ1-5; 7 positions agree with TRBD1. The V gene's germline CDR1 is MNHEY and CDR2 SMNVEV (reference sequence). The length of the CDR3 is 18 residues. J gave up 0 bases and V 5 bases, and 13 bases lay outside the gene matches. The CDR3 sequence is CASSSRTGFIYSNQPQHF. CDR3 nucleotide sequence: TGTGCCAGCAGTAGCCGGACAGGATTTATCTATAGCAATCAGCCCCAGCATTTT.

This chain connects TRBV28 to TRBJ1-1; tentative D call: TRBD1 (6 bases). The V gene lost 2 bases and the J gene lost 2 bases, with 12 bases spanning the gap. Per the germline V gene, CDR1 is MDHEN and CDR2 is SYDVKM. The length of the CDR3 is 15 residues. The CDR3 nucleotides are TGTGCCAGCAGTTTACGGATGGGGGCTAACACTGAAGCTTTCTTT. Its translation is CASSLRMGANTEAFF.

This clone has just a few counts. The same CDR3 can be traced to other DNA sequences in this sample. J is TRBJ2-7 and V is TRBV7-9; D ambiguous. Trimming left V 1 base short and J 4 bases short, with 5 bases between. This CDR3 comprises 12 residues. Germline V CDR1 and CDR2: SEHNR, FQNEAQ (reference sequence). The CDR3 sequence: CASSLGVYEQYF. The DNA of the CDR3 is TGTGCCAGCAGCTTAGGGGTGTACGAGCAGTACTTC.

V is TRBV7-8 and J is TRBJ2-1; 12 bases are a match to TRBD2. The CDR3 contains 17 residues. Germline V gene sequence: CDR1 SGHVS, CDR2 FQNEAQ. V trimming: 5 bases; J trimming: 0 bases; junction bases outside the gene matches: 5. In nucleotides, the CDR3 is TGTGCCAGCAGCCGAGGACTAGCGGGGAACTCCTACAATGAGCAGTTCTTC. Amino acids: CASSRGLAGNSYNEQFF.

The genes are TRBV11-3 and TRBJ2-7; no definite D call. The length of the CDR3 is 15 residues. Germline CDR1 is SGHNT and CDR2 is YENEEA. V was shortened by 8 bases and J by 0 bases, with 17 bases between the two germline ends. CDR3 sequence (DNA): TGTGCCAGCGCACCACGACCATCGAACTCCTACGAGCAGTACTTC. It translates to CASAPRPSNSYEQYF.

The chain combines TRBV4-3 with TRBJ1-5; D may be TRBD1 (5 bases). The CDR3 has 15 residues. Per germline, CDR1 LGHNA and CDR2 YSLEER. Trimming left V 0 bases short and J 7 bases short, with 13 bases between. CDR3: CASSQERGVGQPQHF. The CDR3 region has the DNA TGCGCCAGCAGCCAAGAAAGAGGGGTGGGGCAGCCCCAGCATTTT.

This clone came up a few times. This CDR3 is CAWSDGGPNQPQHF. CDR3 coding DNA: TGTGCCTGGAGTGATGGGGGTCCTAATCAGCCCCAGCATTTT. The chain has TRBV30 and TRBJ1-5, with TRBD1 as a possible D gene (5 bases). The CDR3 covers 14 residues. V dropped 1 base and J dropped 4 bases, with 11 bases sitting between them. Germline CDR1 GTSNPN, CDR2 SVGIG (reference sequence).

V usage is TRBV7-2 and J usage is TRBJ2-5, with 8 bases aligning to TRBD2. There are 17 residues in the CDR3. Germline V gene data show CDR1 as SGHTA and CDR2 as FQGNSA. V shed 1 base and J 4 bases; nucleotides not matched to a gene: 11. The CDR3 coding sequence is TGTGCCAGCAGCTTAGTATCCAGCGGGAGTGTTCCAGAGACCCAGTACTTC. It is translated as CASSLVSSGSVPETQYF.

The sample holds one count of this clone. The chain combines TRBV7-6 with TRBJ2-5; D is possibly TRBD2 (5 bases). V gave up 4 bases and J gave up 6 bases, with 12 bases separating them. Germline V gene lookup returns CDR1 SGHVS and CDR2 FNYEAQ. The CDR3 totals 13 residues. The DNA for the CDR3 is TGTGCCAGCAGCTACGGGGAATGGCAGACCCAGTACTTC. Protein product: CASSYGEWQTQYF.

J is TRBJ2-7 and V is TRBV9, with 8 bases lining up with TRBD2. There are 15 residues in the CDR3. From germline, CDR1 is SGDLS and CDR2 YYNGEE. V shed 4 bases, J shed 2 bases, and the junction held 8 bases outside the gene matches. CDR3 region: CASSTLAGFTYEQYF. CDR3 sequence (DNA): TGTGCCAGCAGCACCCTAGCGGGTTTCACCTACGAGCAGTACTTC.

This clone has more than one count but fewer than ten. The chain couples TRBV29-1 to TRBJ2-7, with D unclear. CDR3 length: 13 residues. With 1 base removed from V and 7 bases from J, the gap between germline ends came to 14 bases. CDR1 and CDR2 from the germline V gene are SQVTM and ANQGSEA. The CDR3 sequence: CSVEVRIRGEQYF. The CDR3 region has the DNA TGCAGCGTTGAAGTGCGGATACGTGGGGAGCAGTACTTC.

This chain links TRBV4-1 with TRBJ2-7; TRBD2 might be the D (6 bases). The CDR3 extends over 15 amino acids. Germline CDR1 and CDR2: MGHRA and YSYEKL. Trimming left V 3 bases short and J 0 bases short, with 12 bases between. For the CDR3, the DNA is TGCGCCAGCAGCCAGGGACGGGGGAACTCCTACGAGCAGTACTTC. This translates into CASSQGRGNSYEQYF.

The chain couples TRBV2 to TRBJ1-2, with 9 bases aligning to TRBD1. This CDR3 contains 12 residues. The trim removed 6 bases at V and 4 bases at J, leaving 0 bases unmatched. Germline V CDR1 and CDR2: SNHLY, FYNNEI. The CDR3 sequence is CASRDRGYGYTF. Here the CDR3 DNA reads TGTGCCAGCAGGGACAGGGGCTATGGCTACACCTTC.

The genes are TRBV12-5 and TRBJ1-2, with no clear D. This CDR3 contains 14 residues. Deletions cut 1 base from V and 4 bases from J, with 10 bases between. The V gene's germline CDR1 is LGHNT and CDR2 FRNRAP. The CDR3 loop is CASGLAPTSYGYTF. DNA of the CDR3: TGTGCTAGTGGTTTGGCGCCCACGAGCTATGGCTACACCTTC.

The CDR3 coding sequence is TGTGCCAGCAGTTACTCGTGGGGGTCGCGGGCCTACGAGCAGTACTTC. Its translation is CASSYSWGSRAYEQYF. The V call is TRBV6-5, the J call TRBJ2-7; D could derive from TRBD1 or TRBD2 (5 bases each). V was shortened by 0 bases and J by 2 bases, with 14 bases between the two germline ends. Germline loops: CDR1 MNHEY, CDR2 SVGAGI. The CDR3 spans 16 residues.

This clone was observed a handful of times. The rearrangement links TRBV19 to TRBJ2-1; 8 bases map to TRBD2. The V gene end was trimmed by 7 bases and the J gene end by 9 bases; junction bases not matched to a gene: 11. Germline CDR1 is LNHDA and CDR2 is SQIVND (reference sequence). This CDR3 contains 14 residues. The DNA for the CDR3 is TGTGCCAGTAAAACAGCGGGAGATAGCAGTGAGCAGTTCTTC. Its protein product is CASKTAGDSSEQFF.

J is TRBJ1-5 and V is TRBV2; tentative D call: TRBD1 (5 bases). Trimming removed 11 bases at V and 9 bases at J, with 17 bases between. CDR1 and CDR2 (germline): SNHLY, FYNNEI. This CDR3 has 12 amino acids. This chain's CDR3 is CAWQEGLGPQHF. The CDR3 coding sequence is TGTGCCTGGCAGGAGGGGTTGGGGCCCCAGCATTTT.

The table lists this clone with a few counts. The chain links TRBV7-4 to TRBJ1-2; D is ambiguous. This CDR3 spans 12 amino acids. Looked up from germline, CDR1 is SGHVT and CDR2 is SQSDAQ. Trimming cost V 3 bases and J 5 bases, with 7 bases left between them. The CDR3 loop reads CASSFYAYGYTF. DNA for the CDR3: TGTGCCAGCAGCTTTTACGCATATGGCTACACCTTC.

V gene TRBV6-5 combines with J gene TRBJ2-7, with TRBD1 identical over 8 bases. Germline lookup yields CDR1 MNHEY and CDR2 SVGAGI. This CDR3 region has 14 residues. V lost 2 bases to trimming and J lost 4 bases; unmatched junction nucleotides: 4. The CDR3 DNA sequence: TGTGCCAGCAGTTACACCACAGGGGGGTACGAGCAGTACTTC. This gives the protein CASSYTTGGYEQYF.

This clone was recorded a few times. The chain combines TRBV28 with TRBJ1-5, with unresolved D. V was cut by 5 bases and J by 9 bases, with 11 bases left in between. Germline CDR1 MDHEN, CDR2 SYDVKM. This CDR3 region has 12 residues. The CDR3 DNA sequence: TGTGCCAGCAGTCCCCTCCGGGGGCCCCAGCATTTT. Residues: CASSPLRGPQHF.

The J gene is TRBJ2-1, the V gene TRBV27, with 8 bases matching TRBD2. The CDR3 has 13 amino acids. The germline CDR1 and CDR2 sequences are MNHEY and SMNVEV (reference sequence). V trimming: 3 bases; J trimming: 10 bases; junction bases outside the gene matches: 5. The CDR3 reads CASSLEAGVEQFF. CDR3 coding DNA: TGTGCCAGCAGTTTGGAAGCGGGAGTAGAGCAGTTCTTC.

The rearrangement links TRBV6-6 to TRBJ2-1; D unclear. The V and J ends lost 7 bases and 6 bases respectively, with 13 bases between them. This CDR3 region has 13 residues. CDR1 and CDR2 (germline): MNHNY, SVGAGI (reference sequence). The CDR3 is CASTIPLGNEQFF. The CDR3 DNA sequence: TGTGCCAGCACGATCCCTCTGGGCAATGAGCAGTTCTTC.

The rearrangement joins TRBV5-4 to TRBJ2-1, with D possibly matching TRBD2 (6 bases). Trimming stripped 3 bases from V and 0 bases from J, with 16 bases between. The CDR3 loop spans 17 amino acids. Germline V gives CDR1 SGHNT, CDR2 YYREEE (reference sequence). CDR3 DNA sequence: TGTGCCAGCAGCTGGAACATAGCGGTGAGCTCCTACAATGAGCAGTTCTTC. It translates to CASSWNIAVSSYNEQFF.